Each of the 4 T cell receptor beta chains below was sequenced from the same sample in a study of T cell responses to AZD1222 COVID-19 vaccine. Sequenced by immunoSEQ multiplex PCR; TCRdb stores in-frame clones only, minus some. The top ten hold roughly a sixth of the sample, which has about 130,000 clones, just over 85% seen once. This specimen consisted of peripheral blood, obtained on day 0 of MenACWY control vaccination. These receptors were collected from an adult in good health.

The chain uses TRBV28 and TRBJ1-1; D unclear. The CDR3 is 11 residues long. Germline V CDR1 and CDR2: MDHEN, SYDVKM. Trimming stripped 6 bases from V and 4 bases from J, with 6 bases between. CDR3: CASSSFTEAFF. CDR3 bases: TGTGCCAGCAGCTCATTCACTGAAGCTTTCTTT.

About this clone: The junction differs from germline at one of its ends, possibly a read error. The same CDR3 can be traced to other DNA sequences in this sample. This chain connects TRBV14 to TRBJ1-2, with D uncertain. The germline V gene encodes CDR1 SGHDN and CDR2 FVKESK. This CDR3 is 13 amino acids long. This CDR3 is CASSQPKDYGYTF. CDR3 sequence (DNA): TGCGCCAGCAGCCAACCGAAAGACTATGGCTACACCTTC.

The CDR3 nucleotides are TGTGCCAGCAGCTTGGACTACGAGCAGTACTTC. Amino acids: CASSLDYEQYF. The genes are TRBV7-9 and TRBJ2-7; D is unresolved. The V gene's germline CDR1 is SEHNR and CDR2 FQNEAQ (reference sequence). Trimming shortened V by 3 bases and J by 3 bases, and 3 bases separated the two germline ends. The CDR3 contains 11 residues.

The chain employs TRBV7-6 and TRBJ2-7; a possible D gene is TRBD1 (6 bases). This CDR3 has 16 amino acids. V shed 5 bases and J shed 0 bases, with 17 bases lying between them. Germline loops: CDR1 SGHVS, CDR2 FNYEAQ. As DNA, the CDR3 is TGTGCCAGCAGCCCACCCTCAGGGGTAAGCTCCTACGAGCAGTACTTC. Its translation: CASSPPSGVSSYEQYF.